One T cell receptor (beta chain) is described in this entry. The entry originates in a study of blood T cell repertoires in COVID-19. Across the whole study: The analysed material was cDNA or gDNA that came from T cells, B-cell-depleted T cells, or PBMCs.

Profiling relied on immunoSEQ multiplex PCR, and the TCRdb table lists in-frame clones only, not all of them. The top ten clones hold about 14% of a sample with 150,000 to 200,000 clones, about 85% of them seen once. While infection was still active, Seattle patients were enrolled and then followed longitudinally. Trimming cost V 3 bases and J 5 bases, with 3 bases left between them. Germline CDR1 is MNHEY and CDR2 is SVGAGI. There are 11 residues in the CDR3. The rearrangement joins TRBV6-5 to TRBJ2-3; D uncertain. Material for sequencing was peripheral blood. The source of this sequence is a woman in her seventies with COVID-19, enrolled during active disease. The CDR3 reads CASSYKDTQYF. The CDR3 coding sequence is TGTGCCAGCAGTTATAAAGATACGCAGTATTTT.